This T cell receptor (beta chain) stems from a study of cytomegalovirus exposure and HLA in healthy donors. The sample holds one count of this clone. Germline CDR1 GTSNPN, CDR2 SVGIG (reference sequence). Deletions cut 5 bases from V and 0 bases from J, with 16 bases between. The CDR3 is 15 residues long. TCRdb's table, derived via immunoSEQ multiplex PCR, lists solely in-frame clones and lacks some. This table holds 71,000 or so clones, approximately 93% found once. Source material: PBMCs. The source of this sequence is a woman under 30 in good health and CMV-seropositive. V and J are TRBV30 and TRBJ1-2; D ambiguous. CDR3 residues: CAWWKVPGANYGYTF. The CDR3 nucleotides read TGTGCCTGGTGGAAGGTTCCGGGAGCTAACTATGGCTACACCTTC.